The source of this TCR beta chain is a study of T cell responses to AZD1222 COVID-19 vaccine. Study findings and constraints: When two AZD1222 doses had been given, Spike-specific TCR breadth and depth rose.

Turning to this clone: What it binds is unknown.

Trimming took 2 bases from V and 6 from J; bases not matched to a gene: 7. The CDR3 runs 15 residues. From germline, CDR1 is MNHNY and CDR2 SVGAGI (reference sequence). TCRdb keeps only in-frame clones here, not all; method: immunoSEQ multiplex PCR. The sample includes 120,000 or so clones, more than 70% of them seen just once. The rearrangement joins TRBV6-6 to TRBJ1-2; 9 positions agree with TRBD1. The TCR originated in an adult in good health. The input for sequencing was peripheral blood, taken on day 0 of AZD1222 vaccination. Written as DNA, the CDR3 is TGTGCCAGCAGTTACACAGGGGGCGATGGTAATGGCTACACCTTC. Protein: CASSYTGGDGNGYTF.